These 8 T cell receptor beta chains share one sample of origin, sequenced in a study of blood T cells in healthy people across ages. Then a second PCR, running about 6 to 12 cycles, was carried out with a sample-barcoded 5' primer and a J-beta primer mix. One entry per CDR3 protein, called by TCRdb with MiXCR from the 5' RACE reads. The sample has about 640,000 distinct CDR3 sequences, 58% seen once; the top ten hold approximately 40%. Sequences were obtained from blood. Source of these receptors: a man aged 55 to 70 in good health.

This rearrangement joins TRBV6-5 to TRBJ2-7; TRBD1 aligns across 12 bases. The end of the DNA is better explained by TRBJ2-5, so the J call may be wrong. Germline-derived CDR1 and CDR2 are MNHEY and SVGAGI. CDR3 length: 16 amino acids. As DNA, the CDR3 is TGTGCCAGCAGTTTCCGGGACAGGGGGCGCGAGGAGACCCAGTACTTC. Amino acid sequence: CASSFRDRGREETQYF.

The chain has TRBV12-3 or TRBV12-4 and TRBJ2-5; 8 positions match TRBD1. V trimming: 2 bases; J trimming: 5 bases; junction bases outside the gene matches: 7. The CDR3 consists of 15 residues. As DNA, the CDR3 is TGTGCCAGCAGTTTAACCAGACAGGGGAGGGAGACCCAGTACTTC. It codes for CASSLTRQGRETQYF.

V gene TRBV20-1 combines with J gene TRBJ1-4; a weak D match, TRBD1 (5 bases). This CDR3 has 13 amino acids. V was clipped by 7 bases and J by 0 bases, with 9 bases between them. Germline V gives CDR1 DFQATT, CDR2 SNEGSKA (reference sequence). In DNA form, the CDR3 reads TGCAGTGTTAAGACAGCAACTAATGAAAAACTGTTTTTT. Its protein product is CSVKTATNEKLFF.

This clonotype was counted only a few times. This chain links TRBV4-2 with TRBJ2-2; D unresolved. Deletions cut 3 bases from V and 8 bases from J, with 13 bases between. The CDR3 contains 14 residues. Germline CDR1 and CDR2: LGHNA and YNFKEQ. CDR3 nucleotides: TGTGCCAGCAGCCAGGTCACAAGTGAAGGGGAGCTGTTTTTT. This encodes CASSQVTSEGELFF.

This chain connects TRBV2 to TRBJ2-2, with a weak D call TRBD2 (6 bases). Trimming left V 9 bases short and J 6 bases short, with 26 bases between. The CDR3 spans 17 residues. CDR1 SNHLY and CDR2 FYNNEI come from the germline V gene. The CDR3 is CASSPLGRSGFSGELFF. In nucleotides, the CDR3 is TGTGCCAGTAGTCCCCTGGGGAGGAGCGGCTTTTCCGGGGAGCTGTTTTTT.

The J gene is TRBJ1-2, the V gene TRBV29-1; a possible D gene is TRBD1 (5 bases). The CDR3 length is 13 residues. The germline V and J ends were trimmed by 5 bases and 5 bases, with 15 bases remaining between them. Germline assignment: CDR1 SQVTM and CDR2 ANQGSEA. CDR3 nucleotides: TGCAGCGTTCGAGCGCAGGGTGAATATGGCTACACCTTC. It is translated as CSVRAQGEYGYTF.

Comment on this clonotype: At one boundary the junction diverges from the germline segment, which might be a read error. This rearrangement joins TRBV4-1 to TRBJ2-3; no clear D. The germline V gene encodes CDR1 MGHRA and CDR2 YSYEKL. The CDR3 is made up of 13 amino acids. The CDR3 DNA is TGTGCCAGCAGCCAGCCCGGCACAGATACGCAGTATTTT. It encodes CASSQPGTDTQYF.

The V call is TRBV4-1, the J call TRBJ1-5; a weak D match, TRBD1 (5 bases). The germline V and J ends were trimmed by 0 bases and 9 bases, with 12 bases remaining between them. CDR1 is MGHRA and CDR2 is YSYEKL in the germline V gene. CDR3 size: 14 residues. The CDR3 is CASSQDSQGWPQHF. CDR3 DNA sequence: TGCGCCAGCAGCCAAGATTCCCAGGGCTGGCCCCAGCATTTT.